Below, one T cell receptor beta chain is given with its context. The data stem from a study of T cell changes during pregnancy in multiple sclerosis. The CDR3 consists of 13 residues. V shed 7 bases and J 4 bases; nucleotides not matched to a gene: 3. Germline values: CDR1 SGHRS, CDR2 YFSETQ. Sequencing used immunoSEQ multiplex PCR; TCRdb keeps in-frame clones, though not all of them. The table has fewer than 50,000 clones, roughly 90% seen once. The sequencing here drew on peripheral blood, taken in the second trimester of pregnancy. This clonotype was obtained from a female donor in good health, enrolled as a control in a pregnancy study. The chain uses TRBV5-1 and TRBJ1-5, with TRBD1 matching 9 bases. The CDR3 reads CASPDRGNQPQHF. CDR3 DNA: TGCGCCAGCCCCGACAGGGGGAATCAGCCCCAGCATTTT.